This T cell receptor beta chain was captured by sequencing in a study of Ad26.COV2.S vaccination and SARS-CoV-2 variants. Treatment meaning: 19 received Ad26.COV2.S at low or high dose, single or two shots; 5 received placebo; per-sample allocation not given. It was on day 63 after the first vaccine or placebo injection that samples were taken. Wuhan-strain SARS-CoV-2 spike was expressed by the Ad26 vector that made up the vaccine. Profiled with immunoSEQ multiplex PCR; TCRdb holds only in-frame clones, not every one. Among hundreds of thousands of clones listed, around 86% were seen once. The sequencing used peripheral blood, collected in a trial of Ad26.COV2.S vaccine versus placebo. The TCR was taken from a person between 18 and 60 years old who received the Ad26.COV2.S COVID-19 vaccine or a placebo.

In DNA, the CDR3 is TGTGCCATCGGAACAGCTATGAACACTGAAGCTTTCTTT. Translated: CAIGTAMNTEAFF. The chain couples TRBV10-3 to TRBJ1-1; no reliable D call. V was cut by 8 bases and J by 0 bases, with 10 bases left in between. The CDR3 is made up of 13 amino acids. CDR1 is ENHRY, CDR2 SYGVKD, per germline.